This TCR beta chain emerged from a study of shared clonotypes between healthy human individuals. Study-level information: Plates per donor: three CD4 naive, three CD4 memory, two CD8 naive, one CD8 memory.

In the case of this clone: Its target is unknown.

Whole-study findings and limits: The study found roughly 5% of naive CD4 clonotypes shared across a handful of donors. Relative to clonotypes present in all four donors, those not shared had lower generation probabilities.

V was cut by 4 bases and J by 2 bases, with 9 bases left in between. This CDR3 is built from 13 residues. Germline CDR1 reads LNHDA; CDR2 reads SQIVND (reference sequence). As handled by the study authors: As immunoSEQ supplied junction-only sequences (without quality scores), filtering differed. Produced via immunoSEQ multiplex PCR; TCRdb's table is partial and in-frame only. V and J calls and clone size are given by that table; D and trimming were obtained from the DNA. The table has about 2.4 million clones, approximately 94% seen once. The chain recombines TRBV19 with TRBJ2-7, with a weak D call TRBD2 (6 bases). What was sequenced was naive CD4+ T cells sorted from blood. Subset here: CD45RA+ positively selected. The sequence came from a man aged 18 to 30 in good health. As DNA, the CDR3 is TGTGCCAGTAGTACTAGCGTACCCTACGAGCAGTACTTC. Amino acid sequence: CASSTSVPYEQYF.